This TCR beta chain was documented in a study of human T cells and chemical hapten exposure. The table lists this clonotype with a count of one. It was from unfractionated whole blood that total RNA was extracted. Individual cDNA molecules (in the library) carried attached unique molecular identifiers. Per the study methods: A typical sample had roughly 96,000 TCRs, with 23,224 to 690,600 overall. TCRdb called the 5' RACE reads again in MiXCR, with one record for every CDR3 protein. None of the V and J calls come from the authors' own analysis; TCRdb made them. The sample holds about 110,000 distinct CDR3 sequences, approximately 20% seen once. Germline-derived CDR1 and CDR2 are SNHLY and FYNNEI. V lost 5 bases and J lost 4, with 15 bases in between. The CDR3 consists of 15 residues.

The chain joins TRBV2 to TRBJ1-5, with D perhaps matching TRBD1 (5 bases). The TCR comes from a human donor in good health. CDR3: CASSRGLLTNQPQHF. CDR3 in DNA: TGTGCCAGCAGTAGGGGCCTACTTACAAATCAGCCCCAGCATTTT.